This entry lists 3 T cell receptor beta chains sequenced from one sample in a study of vaccination effects on CD4 cells after COVID-19. These receptors lack a known antigen. Before sequencing, viral peptide pools were used by the ViraFEST assay to expand antigen-specific CD4+ T cells. Researchers isolated CD4+ T cells once approximately eleven days of culture had elapsed. PCR confirmed that the person was infected with SARS-CoV-2 between March and December 2020. Data came from immunoSEQ multiplex PCR; TCRdb stores just in-frame clones and leaves some out. Found here are tens of thousands of clones, under 80% of them singletons; the top ten hold roughly 6%. Sequencing used CD4+ T cells from PBMCs cultured with HIV peptides, obtained before COVID-19 vaccination. Subset here: HIV-1 Nef peptide pool negative control/reference culture. The receptors were sampled from a human donor who had a prior SARS-CoV-2 infection.

The gene calls are TRBV7-2 and TRBJ2-1; 11 bases fit TRBD2. Germline-derived CDR1 and CDR2 are SGHTA and FQGNSA. The CDR3 runs 14 residues. V was pared by 7 bases and J by 7 bases, with 6 bases of the junction left unmatched. CDR3 region: CASNPTSGRNEQFF. The CDR3 nucleotides read TGTGCCAGCAACCCAACTAGCGGGAGAAATGAGCAGTTCTTC.

This clone was picked up a small number of times. The chain carries TRBV4-3 and TRBJ1-4; D might be TRBD1 (5 bases). V gave up 2 bases and J gave up 2 bases, with 9 bases separating them. CDR1 and CDR2 from the germline V gene are LGHNA and YSLEER. The CDR3 runs 15 residues. CDR3: CASSQYGGTNEKLFF. Written as DNA, the CDR3 is TGCGCCAGCAGCCAATATGGGGGGACTAATGAAAAACTGTTTTTT.

V and J are TRBV2 and TRBJ2-3; 10 nucleotides match TRBD2. Looked up from germline, CDR1 is SNHLY and CDR2 is FYNNEI. This CDR3 is built from 14 residues. V was clipped by 5 bases and J by 3 bases; unmatched bases: 2. The CDR3: CASSLGLATDTQYF. CDR3 in DNA: TGTGCCAGCAGTTTGGGACTAGCGACAGATACGCAGTATTTT.